The clone carrying this TCR beta chain has more than one count but fewer than ten. The data were taken from a study of spatial heterogeneity in lung cancer. Study-level information: Alpha-chain sequences were consistently detected less often than beta-chain sequences.

One entry per CDR3 protein, called by TCRdb with MiXCR from the 5' RACE reads. The table records 25,000 to 30,000 distinct CDR3 sequences, roughly 8% of them present only once. The sample's time point: sample taken at primary tumor resection. No cells were sorted before sequencing. The whole RNA sequenced was extracted from tumor, nontumor lung or frozen PBMC. Germline assignment: CDR1 SGHRS and CDR2 YFSETQ. Trimming shortened V by 4 bases and J by 1 base, and 17 bases separated the two germline ends. There are 16 residues in the CDR3. The J gene is TRBJ2-5, the V gene TRBV5-1, with D perhaps matching TRBD1 (6 bases). This TCR derives from a female donor with early-stage non-small cell lung cancer. The sequences come from PBMCs, collected at surgery. CDR3 protein: CASSRLGGASQETQYF. The CDR3 bases are TGCGCCAGCAGCCGATTAGGGGGAGCTTCCCAAGAGACCCAGTACTTC.